This T cell receptor (beta chain) was sequenced during a study of brain T cells in children with intractable seizures (dated by TCRdb to the early 2020s). Study-wide context: Resected brain tissue from 45 to 60 pediatric epilepsy surgery cases was first screened for immune gene transcripts using a NanoString immunology panel. Among the approximately 12 selected surgery cases, eight also had pre-surgery blood sequenced, leaving four with brain tissue only.

The germline ends are 8 bases apart after V is trimmed by 6 bases and J by 7 bases. The CDR3 goes from the cysteine to the phenylalanine over 10 residues. Only CDR3 DNA remains: 30 bases, in frame from the first base. For CDR1 and CDR2, the germline V gene (reference sequence) lists SGHNT and YYREEE. The immunoSEQ assay was used to generate TCR beta chain sequences from genomic DNA. The paper's data handling went like this. CDR3 sequences not starting with the conserved framework cysteine at position 104 were manually removed. To get clonality, the normalized Shannon's Diversity Index was subtracted from one, giving values from 0 (maximal diversity) to 1 (oligoclonal). Differences in the frequency of the same CDR3 between samples, such as brain versus blood, were assessed with chi-squared comparison-of-proportions tests. Public clonotypes were found through immuneACCESS searches, while the VDJdb browser was used to judge similarity to known antiviral clonotypes. In its TCRdb copy, this immuneACCESS table keeps in-frame sequences only and misses some clones. Where compared with another copy, unresolved V genes explain less than half of these, and the others have no known cause. That table supplies the V and J calls and clone size; D and trimming were determined from the DNA. The sample table records 55,000 to 80,000 clones; around 96% of these occur just once. The ten largest account for roughly 0.38% of the sample.

Regarding this clone: This receptor's antigen is unknown. Base qualities were left out, and no much larger clone turns up one base away.

Broad study findings and their caveats: Because sequencing depth differed between pre- and post-surgery blood, the absence of clones from the pre-surgery sample may reflect undersampling. The patients' HCMV serostatus was not known, and viral specificity was inferred solely from CDR3 sequence similarity.

The sample's time point label, in plain terms: resected brain tissue, or blood drawn just prior to surgery. The surgery cases with the highest brain T cell transcript signatures were chosen for TCR beta chain sequencing of brain tissue, and also of blood when blood was available. Before surgery, patients had received at least one anti-epileptic drug. TCR-sequenced patients were children with drug-resistant epilepsy due to tuberous sclerosis complex, focal cortical dysplasia, Rasmussen encephalitis or hemimegalencephaly. Blood samples were collected immediately before the epilepsy surgery. Bulk genomic DNA was isolated from unsorted brain tissue and whole blood using the Monarch genomic DNA purification kit.

The chain employs TRBV5-4 and TRBJ2-7; the D gene assignment is ambiguous. The clonotype originates from a boy under three years old with focal cortical dysplasia and intractable seizures. Sequencing was performed on peripheral blood, taken at surgery. Read as DNA, the sequence is TGTGCCAGCACCTCCCTTGAGCAGTACTTC. It translates to CASTSLEQYF.